This T cell receptor (beta chain) was found in a study of cytomegalovirus exposure and HLA in healthy donors. Notes on the study in general: For TCR beta chains, V- and J-gene trimming was later linked to a missense DCLRE1C variant. What a later analysis showed was that several of the most significant clusters appeared linked to common viral pathogens.

Notes on this clone: Its antigen is still unknown.

Primers: 60 Vbeta forward and 13 Jbeta reverse. Method: immunoSEQ multiplex PCR; TCRdb's copy keeps in-frame clones and lacks some. The sample gives about 180,000 clones, 77% of which show up once; less than 1.5% is in the top ten. The CDR3 length is 14 residues. Germline trimming cut 2 bases from V and 6 bases from J; bases unmatched to any gene: 6. Germline V gene lookup returns CDR1 KGHSH and CDR2 LQKENI. The chain carries TRBV18 and TRBJ1-1; TRBD1 aligns across 7 bases. Sample: PBMCs. The TCR was taken from a man between 18 and 35 years old in good health and CMV-seronegative. The DNA for the CDR3 is TGTGCCAGCTCACCAGCCGCAGGGGGACCTGAAGCTTTCTTT. Amino acids: CASSPAAGGPEAFF.